These 25 T cell receptor beta chains originate from one sample sequenced in a study of radiation and T cells in renal cell carcinoma (dated by TCRdb to about 2020). The meaning of the sample's time point label: baseline pretreatment blood. Per the publication, the treatment or condition label means: 15 Gy SBRT to primary tumor, nephrectomy 4 weeks later. Library creation used the immunoSEQ multiplex PCR assay. TCRdb stores this immuneACCESS table with in-frame sequences only. Part of the clones is absent; in the studies checked, under half of the shortfall reflects unresolved V genes, and no reason is known for the rest. This sample comprises 130,000 to 150,000 clones, approximately 91% of them detected only once. The ten largest clonotypes hold around 12% of the sample. This material consisted of blood, taken from a patient whose treatment included radiotherapy and nephrectomy. These receptors came from a woman aged 50 to 60 with renal cell carcinoma.

This chain connects TRBV4-2 to TRBJ1-5; tentative D call: TRBD1 (6 bases). The CDR3 consists of 16 residues. V shed 2 bases and J shed 0 bases, with 11 bases lying between them. Germline CDR1 and CDR2: LGHNA and YNFKEQ. The CDR3 reads CASSQSDRNSNQPQHF. DNA of the CDR3: TGTGCCAGCAGCCAATCAGACAGGAATAGCAATCAGCCCCAGCATTTT.

The V and J genes are TRBV6-5 and TRBJ2-1, with D uncertain. CDR3 size: 12 residues. Germline loops: CDR1 MNHEY, CDR2 SVGAGI. The germline V and J ends were trimmed by 6 bases and 13 bases, with 16 bases remaining between them. The CDR3 DNA reads TGTGCCAGCAGGACGGCGTCGGACCACCAGTTCTTC. Translated: CASRTASDHQFF.

This chain connects TRBV6-6 to TRBJ1-1; D call uncertain. Trimming stripped 3 bases from V and 6 bases from J, with 17 bases between. Germline V gene sequence: CDR1 MNHNY, CDR2 SVGAGI (reference sequence). This CDR3 has 15 amino acids. The CDR3 bases are TGTGCCAGCAGTTATGGTAAACGCGGAAGACCTGAAGCTTTCTTT. It translates to CASSYGKRGRPEAFF.

This clone came up once. The chain has TRBV2 and TRBJ1-3; unclear D gene. The CDR3 length is 13 residues. The germline V gene encodes CDR1 SNHLY and CDR2 FYNNEI. V lost 8 bases, J lost 0 bases, and 8 bases lay in between. This CDR3 reads CASGRVSGNTIYF. CDR3 DNA: TGTGCCAGCGGTCGAGTCTCTGGAAACACCATATATTTT.

The rearrangement joins TRBV7-2 to TRBJ1-1; 8 bases match TRBD1. Germline CDR1 reads SGHTA; CDR2 reads FQGNSA. The CDR3 consists of 17 residues. V lost 5 bases, J lost 1 base, and 12 bases stayed unmatched. The CDR3, as DNA: TGTGCCAGCAGCCTCGTAGGGGGACAGGCCCCGAACACTGAAGCTTTCTTT. Translating gives CASSLVGGQAPNTEAFF. The whole variable domain, filled in from reference TRBV7-2 and TRBJ1-1, reads GAGVSQSPSNKVTEKGKDVELRCDPISGHTALYWYRQSLGQGLEFLIYFQGNSAPDKSGLPSDRFSAERTGGSVSTLTIQRTQQEDSAVYLCASSLVGGQAPNTEAFFGQGTRLTVV.

This clone was recorded a few times. This rearrangement joins TRBV10-1 to TRBJ1-1; D is ambiguous. Germline CDR1 WNHNN, CDR2 SYGVQD (reference sequence). Trimming took 6 bases from V and 1 from J, leaving 6 bases between them. CDR3 length equals 12 residues. Here the CDR3 reads CASRGPNTEAFF. The CDR3 DNA follows: TGCGCCAGCAGGGGCCCGAACACTGAAGCTTTCTTT.

This chain joins TRBV5-1 and TRBJ2-7, with 8 bases that match TRBD1. The length of the CDR3 is 15 residues. The trim removed 4 bases at V and 2 bases at J, leaving 8 bases unmatched. Per the germline V gene, CDR1 is SGHRS and CDR2 is YFSETQ. The CDR3 loop is CASSPTGVRAYEQYF. The CDR3 DNA is TGCGCCAGCAGCCCGACAGGGGTGAGGGCCTACGAGCAGTACTTC.

This sequence joins TRBV7-9 and TRBJ2-1, with no clear D. The CDR3 loop spans 13 amino acids. Germline CDR1 and CDR2: SEHNR and FQNEAQ (reference sequence). The V gene lost 3 bases and the J gene lost 8 bases, with 11 bases spanning the gap. In DNA, the CDR3 is TGTGCCAGCAGCTTCAGTCACGGCGATGAGCAGTTCTTC. It translates to CASSFSHGDEQFF.

The gene calls are TRBV6-5 and TRBJ2-3; 10 nucleotides line up with TRBD2. Germline-derived CDR1 and CDR2 are MNHEY and SVGAGI. V lost 6 bases, J lost 2 bases, and 5 bases stayed unmatched. The CDR3 covers 15 residues. CDR3 nucleotides: TGTGCCAGCAGGCGGACTAGCGGAATCACAGATACGCAGTATTTT. Translating gives CASRRTSGITDTQYF.

The chain carries TRBV7-2 and TRBJ1-5; D is perhaps TRBD1 (6 bases). This CDR3 spans 14 amino acids. The V end was cut by 4 bases, the J end by 9 bases, with 16 bases between. Germline assignment: CDR1 SGHTA and CDR2 FQGNSA. The CDR3 loop is CASSYLQGPGPQHF. The CDR3 DNA reads TGTGCCAGCAGCTACCTACAGGGCCCGGGGCCCCAGCATTTT. Variable domain in full (rest from reference TRBV7-2 and TRBJ1-5): GAGVSQSPSNKVTEKGKDVELRCDPISGHTALYWYRQSLGQGLEFLIYFQGNSAPDKSGLPSDRFSAERTGGSVSTLTIQRTQQEDSAVYLCASSYLQGPGPQHFGDGTRLSIL.

The gene calls are TRBV5-1 and TRBJ2-2; possible D gene TRBD1, 6 bases. V gave up 3 bases and J gave up 4 bases, with 13 bases separating them. CDR3 length equals 15 residues. Germline-derived CDR1 and CDR2 are SGHRS and YFSETQ. CDR3 protein: CASSYRDISTGELFF. As DNA, the CDR3 is TGCGCCAGCAGCTACCGGGACATATCCACCGGGGAGCTGTTTTTT.

The chain has TRBV2 and TRBJ1-3; D not resolved. Germline V gives CDR1 SNHLY, CDR2 FYNNEI. Trimming stripped 1 base from V and 0 bases from J, with 10 bases between. The CDR3 runs 16 residues. CDR3 sequence reads: CASSEEYWPSGNTIYF. Written as DNA, the CDR3 is TGTGCCAGCAGTGAAGAATACTGGCCCTCTGGAAACACCATATATTTT.

CDR3 residues: CASSLEGPGANVLTF. The DNA for the CDR3 is TGCGCCAGCAGCTTGGAAGGGCCTGGGGCCAACGTCCTGACTTTC. The chain has TRBV5-1 and TRBJ2-6; D is undetermined. CDR1 and CDR2 from the germline V gene are SGHRS and YFSETQ. The CDR3 contains 15 residues. The germline V and J ends were trimmed by 0 bases and 2 bases, with 6 bases remaining between them. The variable domain in full, with the rest retrieved from reference TRBV5-1 and TRBJ2-6, is KAGVTQTPRYLIKTRGQQVTLSCSPISGHRSVSWYQQTPGQGLQFLFEYFSETQRNKGNFPGRFSGRQFSNSRSEMNVSTLELGDSALYLCASSLEGPGANVLTFGAGSRLTVL.

This clone was picked up one time. The chain joins TRBV9 to TRBJ1-3; D is uncertain. The V end was cut by 2 bases, the J end by 0 bases, with 9 bases between. The CDR3 spans 15 residues. Germline CDR1 is SGDLS and CDR2 is YYNGEE. This CDR3 reads CASSVSLSSGNTIYF. The CDR3 DNA follows: TGTGCCAGCAGCGTCAGCCTATCCTCTGGAAACACCATATATTTT.

The chain links TRBV4-1 to TRBJ1-5; D ambiguous. Trimming stripped 0 bases from V and 5 bases from J, with 14 bases between. Germline CDR1 reads MGHRA; CDR2 reads YSYEKL. The CDR3 totals 16 residues. The CDR3 DNA follows: TGCGCCAGCAGCCAAGAGGCCCCGGAAGTCGATCAGCCCCAGCATTTT. Encoded protein: CASSQEAPEVDQPQHF.

V and J are TRBV12-5 and TRBJ2-1; no clear D. Germline lookup yields CDR1 LGHNT and CDR2 FRNRAP. CDR3 length: 17 amino acids. Trimming removed 1 base from V and 8 bases from J, with 21 bases in between. CDR3 sequence reads: CASGLDPIISLGDEQFF. In DNA form, the CDR3 reads TGTGCTAGTGGTTTGGATCCGATAATAAGTCTTGGCGATGAGCAGTTCTTC.

This rearrangement joins TRBV5-1 to TRBJ2-3; 10 nucleotides align to TRBD2. This CDR3 spans 16 amino acids. V shed 7 bases and J 4 bases; nucleotides not matched to a gene: 12. The germline V gene has CDR1 SGHRS and CDR2 YFSETQ. CDR3 region: CASGSGLAAGSDTQYF. CDR3 nucleotides: TGCGCCAGCGGTTCCGGACTAGCGGCGGGCTCAGATACGCAGTATTTT.

The V gene is TRBV7-2, the J gene TRBJ1-1, with D possibly being TRBD1 (5 bases). Trimming took 4 bases from V and 5 from J, leaving 20 bases between them. Looked up from germline, CDR1 is SGHTA and CDR2 is FQGNSA. The CDR3 has 16 amino acids. The CDR3 here is CASSSSSGPPRTEAFF. Here the CDR3 DNA reads TGTGCCAGCAGCTCGTCCTCGGGACCCCCTCGGACTGAAGCTTTCTTT.

The chain couples TRBV6-1 to TRBJ1-2, with D unclear. The V and J ends lost 0 bases and 8 bases respectively, with 13 bases between them. The length of the CDR3 is 14 residues. Germline loops: CDR1 MNHNS, CDR2 SASEGT. DNA of the CDR3: TGTGCCAGCAGTGAAGCCATCCCTCCGGGGGGCTACACCTTC. Protein: CASSEAIPPGGYTF.

The chain recombines TRBV4-3 with TRBJ1-4, with 9 bases that match TRBD1. This CDR3 has 15 amino acids. J lost 1 base, V lost 3 bases, and 0 bases had no gene match. Per germline, CDR1 LGHNA and CDR2 YSLEER. CDR3 coding DNA: TGCGCCAGCAGCCAGGACAGGGGAACTAATGAAAAACTGTTTTTT. It encodes CASSQDRGTNEKLFF.

The chain combines TRBV7-9 with TRBJ1-4; the D is unclear. Trimming removed 6 bases at V and 8 bases at J, with 4 bases between. Germline CDR1 and CDR2: SEHNR and FQNEAQ (reference sequence). This CDR3 spans 10 amino acids. For the CDR3, the DNA is TGTGCCAGCAGTGTGGAAAAACTGTTTTTT. Amino acid sequence: CASSVEKLFF.

The chain carries TRBV6-1 and TRBJ1-2; no clear D. V lost 2 bases to trimming and J lost 2 bases, with 6 bases between them. Germline V gene sequence: CDR1 MNHNS, CDR2 SASEGT. The CDR3 consists of 13 residues. The CDR3 DNA follows: TGTGCCAGCAGTGAAAAGGAAAACTATGGCTACACCTTC. It is translated as CASSEKENYGYTF.

V is TRBV6-1 and J is TRBJ2-7, with no clear D. This CDR3 spans 14 amino acids. Germline V gene lookup returns CDR1 MNHNS and CDR2 SASEGT. Trimming took off 5 bases at V and 2 bases at J, with 13 bases between the two ends. CDR3 amino acids: CASSPRTATYEQYF. The DNA of the CDR3 is TGTGCCAGCAGTCCAAGGACGGCTACCTACGAGCAGTACTTC.

This clone was recorded only once. The chain is built from TRBV4-3 and TRBJ1-5; D call uncertain. From germline, CDR1 is LGHNA and CDR2 YSLEER. The CDR3 is made up of 16 amino acids. V shed 0 bases and J shed 0 bases, with 9 bases lying between them. CDR3 protein: CASSQDWTDSNQPQHF. The DNA for the CDR3 is TGCGCCAGCAGCCAAGATTGGACCGATAGCAATCAGCCCCAGCATTTT.

The rearrangement joins TRBV6-1 to TRBJ2-2; TRBD1 matches 7 bases. Trimming at V came to 5 bases and at J to 0 bases, leaving 3 bases not matched to a gene. Germline V CDR1 and CDR2: MNHNS, SASEGT. This CDR3 has 15 residues. The CDR3 is CASSRDSANTGELFF. CDR3 DNA sequence: TGTGCCAGCAGTAGGGACAGCGCGAACACCGGGGAGCTGTTTTTT.